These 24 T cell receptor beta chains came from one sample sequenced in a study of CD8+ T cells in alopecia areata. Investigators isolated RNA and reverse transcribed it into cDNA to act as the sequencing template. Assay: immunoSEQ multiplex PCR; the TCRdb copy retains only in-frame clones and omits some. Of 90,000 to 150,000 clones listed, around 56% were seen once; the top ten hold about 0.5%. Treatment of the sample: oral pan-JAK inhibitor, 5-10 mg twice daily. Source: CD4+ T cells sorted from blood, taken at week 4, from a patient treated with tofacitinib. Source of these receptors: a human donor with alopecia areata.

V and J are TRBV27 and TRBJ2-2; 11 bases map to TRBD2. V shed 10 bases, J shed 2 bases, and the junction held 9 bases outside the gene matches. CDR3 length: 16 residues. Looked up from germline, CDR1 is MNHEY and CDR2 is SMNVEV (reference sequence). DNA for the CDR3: TGTGCCACCACTACTGGGACTAGCGGAAACACCGGGGAGCTGTTTTTT. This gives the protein CATTTGTSGNTGELFF.

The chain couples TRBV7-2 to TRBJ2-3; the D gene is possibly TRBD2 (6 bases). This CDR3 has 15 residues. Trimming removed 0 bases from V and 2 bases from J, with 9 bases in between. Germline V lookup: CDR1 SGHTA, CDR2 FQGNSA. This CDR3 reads CASSLASGPTDTQYF. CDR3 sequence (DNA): TGTGCCAGCAGCTTAGCTAGCGGTCCCACAGATACGCAGTATTTT.

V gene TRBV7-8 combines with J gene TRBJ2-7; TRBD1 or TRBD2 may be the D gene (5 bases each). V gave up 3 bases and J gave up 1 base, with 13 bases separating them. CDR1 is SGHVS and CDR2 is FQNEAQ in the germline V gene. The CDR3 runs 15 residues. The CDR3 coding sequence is TGTGCCAGCAGCTTTCCCGGGACCCTATCCTACGAGCAGTACTTC. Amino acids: CASSFPGTLSYEQYF.

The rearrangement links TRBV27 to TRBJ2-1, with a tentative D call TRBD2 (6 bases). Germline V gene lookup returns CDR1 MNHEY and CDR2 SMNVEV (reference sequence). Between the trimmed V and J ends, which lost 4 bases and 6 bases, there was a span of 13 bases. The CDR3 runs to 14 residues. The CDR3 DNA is TGTGCCAGCAGTTGGGGTAGGGGAGGCAATGAGCAGTTCTTC. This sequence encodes CASSWGRGGNEQFF.

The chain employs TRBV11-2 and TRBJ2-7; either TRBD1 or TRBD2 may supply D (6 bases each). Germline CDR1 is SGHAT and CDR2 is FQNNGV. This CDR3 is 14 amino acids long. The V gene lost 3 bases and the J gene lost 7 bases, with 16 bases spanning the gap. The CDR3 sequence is CASSFSRGAREQYF. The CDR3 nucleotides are TGTGCCAGCAGCTTTTCGAGGGGGGCGCGAGAGCAGTACTTC. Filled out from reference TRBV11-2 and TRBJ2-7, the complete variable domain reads EAGVAQSPRYKIIEKRQSVAFWCNPISGHATLYWYQQILGQGPKLLIQFQNNGVVDDSQLPKDRFSAERLKGVDSTLKIQPAKLEDSAVYLCASSFSRGAREQYFGPGTRLTVT.

CDR3 region: CASSLPGQGPYEQYF. The CDR3 bases are TGCGCCAGCAGCCTACCGGGACAGGGGCCGTACGAGCAGTACTTC. The V gene is TRBV4-1, the J gene TRBJ2-7, with 10 bases aligning to TRBD1. CDR3 length: 15 residues. The J segment lost 4 bases and the V segment lost 4 bases, leaving 7 bases of the junction unmatched. Germline assignment: CDR1 MGHRA and CDR2 YSYEKL.

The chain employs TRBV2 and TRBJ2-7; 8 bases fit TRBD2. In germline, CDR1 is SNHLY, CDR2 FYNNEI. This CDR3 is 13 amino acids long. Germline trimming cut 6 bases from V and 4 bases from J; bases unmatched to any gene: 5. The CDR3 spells CASRGTSFYEQYF. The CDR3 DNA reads TGTGCCAGCAGAGGGACTAGTTTTTACGAGCAGTACTTC.

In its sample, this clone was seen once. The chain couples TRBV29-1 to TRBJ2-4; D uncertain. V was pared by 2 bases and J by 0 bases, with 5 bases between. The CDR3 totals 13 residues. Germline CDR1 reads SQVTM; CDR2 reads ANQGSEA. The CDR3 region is CSVESLAKNIQYF. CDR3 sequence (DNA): TGCAGCGTTGAAAGCCTAGCCAAAAACATTCAGTACTTC. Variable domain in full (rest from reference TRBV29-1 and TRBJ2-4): SAVISQKPSRDICQRGTSLTIQCQVDSQVTMMFWYRQQPGQSLTLIATANQGSEATYESGFVIDKFPISRPNLTFSTLTVSNMSPEDSSIYLCSVESLAKNIQYFGAGTRLSVL.

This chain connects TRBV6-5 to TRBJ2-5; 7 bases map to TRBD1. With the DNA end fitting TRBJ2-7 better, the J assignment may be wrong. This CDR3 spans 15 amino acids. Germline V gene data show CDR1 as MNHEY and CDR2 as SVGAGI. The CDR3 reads CASRPLQGRSYEQYF. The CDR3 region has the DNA TGTGCCAGTAGACCTTTACAGGGGCGGTCCTACGAGCAGTACTTC.

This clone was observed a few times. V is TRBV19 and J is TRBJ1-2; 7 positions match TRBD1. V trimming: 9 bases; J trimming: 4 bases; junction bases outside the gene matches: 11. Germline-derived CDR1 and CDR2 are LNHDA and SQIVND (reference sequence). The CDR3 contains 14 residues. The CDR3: CASSRQGAFYGYTF. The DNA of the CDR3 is TGTGCCAGCTCTCGACAGGGCGCCTTCTATGGCTACACCTTC.

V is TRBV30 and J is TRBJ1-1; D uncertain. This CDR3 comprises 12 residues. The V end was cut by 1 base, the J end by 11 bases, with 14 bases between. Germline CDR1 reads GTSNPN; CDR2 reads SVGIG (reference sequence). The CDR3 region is CAWSAPRRLAFF. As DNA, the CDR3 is TGTGCCTGGAGTGCACCGAGGCGCTTGGCTTTCTTT.

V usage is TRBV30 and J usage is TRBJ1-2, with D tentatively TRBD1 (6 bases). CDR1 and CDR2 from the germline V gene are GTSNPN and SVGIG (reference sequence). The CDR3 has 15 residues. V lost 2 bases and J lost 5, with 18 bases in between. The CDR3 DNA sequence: TGTGCCTGGAGTCATGGAGGGGGGCTGGGGTATGGCTACACCTTC. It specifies CAWSHGGGLGYGYTF.

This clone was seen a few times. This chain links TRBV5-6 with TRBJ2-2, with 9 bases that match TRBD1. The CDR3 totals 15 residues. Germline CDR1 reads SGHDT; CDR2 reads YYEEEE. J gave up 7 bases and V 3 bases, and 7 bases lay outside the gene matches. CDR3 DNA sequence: TGTGCCAGCAGCTCCGGGACAGGGCGGGACGGGGAGCTGTTTTTT. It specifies CASSSGTGRDGELFF.

The DNA of the CDR3 is TGCGCCAGCCAACTACCGGGACTAGCGGGGGGGAACGAGCAGTACTTC. As protein: CASQLPGLAGGNEQYF. The rearrangement uses TRBV23-1 and TRBJ2-7, with 16 bases that match TRBD2. TRBV23-1 is noted as an ORF with a role that remains uncertain. The length of the CDR3 is 16 residues. Losses at the gene ends were 8 bases for V and 5 bases for J; bases not matched to a gene: 9.

The CDR3 spells CASSRGPGDEQYF. CDR3 sequence (DNA): TGTGCCAGCTCACGGGGACCGGGGGACGAGCAGTACTTC. This chain uses TRBV18 with TRBJ2-7; the D gene is possibly TRBD2 (6 bases). V lost 4 bases, J lost 5 bases, and 12 bases lay in between. CDR3 length: 13 residues. In germline, CDR1 is KGHSH, CDR2 LQKENI.

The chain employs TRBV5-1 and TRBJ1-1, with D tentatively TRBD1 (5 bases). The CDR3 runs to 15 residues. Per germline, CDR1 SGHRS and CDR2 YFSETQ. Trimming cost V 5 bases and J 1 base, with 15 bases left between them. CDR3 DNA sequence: TGCGCCAGCAGTTGGACGGGGACCCCGAACACTGAAGCTTTCTTT. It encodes CASSWTGTPNTEAFF.

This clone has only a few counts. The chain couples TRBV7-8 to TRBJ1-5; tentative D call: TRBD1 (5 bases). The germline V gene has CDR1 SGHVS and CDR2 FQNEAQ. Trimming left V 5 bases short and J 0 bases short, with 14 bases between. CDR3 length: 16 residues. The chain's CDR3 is CASSQGTANSNQPQHF. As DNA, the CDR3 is TGTGCCAGCAGCCAAGGGACGGCAAATAGCAATCAGCCCCAGCATTTT.

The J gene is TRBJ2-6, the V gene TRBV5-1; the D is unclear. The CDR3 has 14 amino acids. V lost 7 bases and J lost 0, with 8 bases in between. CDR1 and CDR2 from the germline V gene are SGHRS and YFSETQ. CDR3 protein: CASAGDSGANVLTF. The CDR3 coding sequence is TGCGCCAGCGCAGGCGACTCTGGGGCCAACGTCCTGACTTTC.

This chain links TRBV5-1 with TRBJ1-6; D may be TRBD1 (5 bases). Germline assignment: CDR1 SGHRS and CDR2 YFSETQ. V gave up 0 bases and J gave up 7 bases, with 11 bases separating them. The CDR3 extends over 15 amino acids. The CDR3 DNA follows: TGCGCCAGCAGCTTGGTTCCAGGGTTGAATTCACCCCTCCACTTT. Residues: CASSLVPGLNSPLHF.

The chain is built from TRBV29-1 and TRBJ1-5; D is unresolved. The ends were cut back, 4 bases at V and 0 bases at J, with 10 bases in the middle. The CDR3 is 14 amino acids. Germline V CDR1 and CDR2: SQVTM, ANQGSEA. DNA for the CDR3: TGCAGCGTTGTTTTTGGTTTTAGCAATCAGCCCCAGCATTTT. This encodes CSVVFGFSNQPQHF.

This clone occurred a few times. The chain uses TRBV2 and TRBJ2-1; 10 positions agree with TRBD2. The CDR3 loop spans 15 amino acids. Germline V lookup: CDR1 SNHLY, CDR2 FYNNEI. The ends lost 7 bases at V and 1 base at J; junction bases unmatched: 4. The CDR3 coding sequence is TGTGCCAGCACTAGCGGGAGTAGGTCCTACAATGAGCAGTTCTTC. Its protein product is CASTSGSRSYNEQFF.

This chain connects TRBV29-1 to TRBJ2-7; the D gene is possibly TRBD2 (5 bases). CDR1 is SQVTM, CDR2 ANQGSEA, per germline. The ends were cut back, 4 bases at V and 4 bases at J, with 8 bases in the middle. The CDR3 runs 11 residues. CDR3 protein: CSVGRGYEQYF. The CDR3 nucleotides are TGCAGCGTTGGGAGAGGGTACGAGCAGTACTTC.

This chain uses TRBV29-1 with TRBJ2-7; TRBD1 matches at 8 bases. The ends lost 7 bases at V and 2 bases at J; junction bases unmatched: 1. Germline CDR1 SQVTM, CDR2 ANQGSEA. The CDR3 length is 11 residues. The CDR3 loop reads CSARGPYEQYF. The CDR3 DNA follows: TGCAGCGCCAGGGGGCCCTACGAGCAGTACTTC.

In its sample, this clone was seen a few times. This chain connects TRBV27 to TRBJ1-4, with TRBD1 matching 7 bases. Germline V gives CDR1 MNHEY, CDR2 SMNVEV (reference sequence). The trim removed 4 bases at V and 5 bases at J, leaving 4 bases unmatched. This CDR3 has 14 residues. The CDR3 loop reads CASSYGTANEKLFF. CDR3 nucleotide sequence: TGTGCCAGCAGTTACGGGACAGCGAATGAAAAACTGTTTTTT.